The sequence of this TCR beta chain was determined in a study of T cell repertoires in cytomegalovirus infection. The wider study: CMV infection together with matching HLA type was indicated by public TCR beta signatures. Notes on the study in general: Public TCR beta family frequency separated CMV-and-HLA carriers, including in an independent cohort. The study found HLA-C-restricted CMV-specific TCR beta clonotypes dominating the ex vivo response.

TCRdb reprocessed the reads via MiXCR and lists one record per CDR3 protein. Of 200,000 to 300,000 distinct CDR3 sequences in the sample, roughly 12% were seen once. Details on this clonotype: Its specificity is not known.

The TCR was taken from a human donor in good health (CMV status not recorded). Some clones in this sample may be carry-over from other donors' samples. The sequencing input was PBMCs.

The CDR3 protein is CASSFLGGSYEQYF. As DNA, the CDR3 is TGTGCCAGTAGTTTTCTCGGCGGATCCTACGAGCAGTACTTC. V is TRBV19 and J is TRBJ2-7; D remains unclear. CDR3 length equals 14 residues. V lost 5 bases to trimming and J lost 1 base, with 12 bases between them. Germline V gene data show CDR1 as LNHDA and CDR2 as SQIVND (reference sequence).